The rows below give T cell receptor beta chains drawn from one sample of a study of CD8 T cells in ankylosing spondylitis. TCRdb analysed the 5' RACE reads with MiXCR anew, one entry per CDR3 protein. The repertoire holds 150,000 or so distinct CDR3 sequences, with roughly 12% as singletons. Sequenced input: blood, either unsorted or a sorted T cell fraction (not recorded which). These receptors came from a male donor with ankylosing spondylitis or in good health (not recorded which). The CDR3 runs from the conserved cysteine through the conserved F or W. Each record gives: D gene, J gene, clone size, V gene, CDR3 DNA, CDR3 protein. D genes are given only for firm matches. For some rows the clone size is stated as once, few or many, or as a class when expanded; others skip it.

d_call: -; j_call: TRBJ1-5; clone_size: -; v_call: TRBV7-9; cdr3_nt: TGTGCCAGCAGCTCGGTTGTCGTGCAGGGTGGTCAGCCCCAGCATTTT; cdr3_aa: CASSSVVVQGGQPQHF
d_call: -; j_call: TRBJ2-7; clone_size: -; v_call: TRBV6-5; cdr3_nt: TGTGCCAGCAGTTACTCGGGCCCGAGCTCCTGCGAGCAGTACTTC; cdr3_aa: CASSYSGPSSCEQYF
d_call: TRBD2; j_call: TRBJ2-3; clone_size: many; v_call: TRBV6-1; cdr3_nt: TGTGCCAGCACCCCTACTAGCGGCCTCACAGATACGCAGTATTTT; cdr3_aa: CASTPTSGLTDTQYF
d_call: TRBD2; j_call: TRBJ2-7; clone_size: few; v_call: TRBV5-6; cdr3_nt: TGTGCCAGCAGCAACGGGCTAGCGGGAGCGCCGAGCGTGGACGAGCAGTACTTC; cdr3_aa: CASSNGLAGAPSVDEQYF
d_call: -; j_call: TRBJ2-2; clone_size: -; v_call: TRBV4-3; cdr3_nt: TGCGCCAGCAGCCAAGTAGCAAATACCGGGGAGCTGTTTTTT; cdr3_aa: CASSQVANTGELFF
d_call: -; j_call: TRBJ2-1; clone_size: few; v_call: TRBV20-1; cdr3_nt: TGCAGTGCTAGAGGACAGGCCGGGAACAATGAGCAGTTCTTC; cdr3_aa: CSARGQAGNNEQFF
d_call: TRBD2; j_call: TRBJ2-2; clone_size: -; v_call: TRBV10-3; cdr3_nt: TGTGCCATCAAGAATAGCGGGAGCGGAACCAGGGAGCTGTTTTTT; cdr3_aa: CAIKNSGSGTRELFF
d_call: TRBD1; j_call: TRBJ2-3; clone_size: many; v_call: TRBV5-1; cdr3_nt: TGCGCCAGCAGCTTGGGCCGGGACAGGGATATCACAGATACGCAGTATTTT; cdr3_aa: CASSLGRDRDITDTQYF
d_call: -; j_call: TRBJ1-2; clone_size: many; v_call: TRBV5-1; cdr3_nt: TGCGCCAGCAGCTCCCCCCCCGGCCAGGACTTCACCTATGGCTACACCTTC; cdr3_aa: CASSSPPGQDFTYGYTF
d_call: TRBD2; j_call: TRBJ2-3; clone_size: many; v_call: TRBV7-6; cdr3_nt: TGTGCCAGCAGCTCTAGCGGGGGGGCCCAAGATACGCAGTATTTT; cdr3_aa: CASSSSGGAQDTQYF
d_call: -; j_call: TRBJ1-2; clone_size: few; v_call: TRBV29-1; cdr3_nt: TGCAGCGTCGAACTCCGGGATGGCTACACCTTC; cdr3_aa: CSVELRDGYTF
d_call: TRBD1; j_call: TRBJ2-7; clone_size: many; v_call: TRBV7-6; cdr3_nt: TGTGCCAGCAGCATCGGACAGGGGGCGCACTACGAGCAGTACTTC; cdr3_aa: CASSIGQGAHYEQYF
d_call: -; j_call: TRBJ2-3; clone_size: few; v_call: TRBV9; cdr3_nt: TGTGCCAGCAGCGTAGCTTCCGAGCGCACAGATACGCAGTATTTT; cdr3_aa: CASSVASERTDTQYF
d_call: -; j_call: TRBJ2-4; clone_size: many; v_call: TRBV12-3/TRBV12-4; cdr3_nt: TGTGCCAGCAGTTCGGCTCCCTTGGGAGGCAAAAACATTCAGTACTTC; cdr3_aa: CASSSAPLGGKNIQYF
d_call: TRBD1; j_call: TRBJ2-7; clone_size: many; v_call: TRBV12-3/TRBV12-4; cdr3_nt: TGTGCCAGCAGGATAAACAGGGGGCTGGGCGAGCAGTACTTC; cdr3_aa: CASRINRGLGEQYF
d_call: -; j_call: TRBJ2-1; clone_size: once; v_call: TRBV7-2; cdr3_nt: TGTGCCAGCAGCTTAGCGAGAAACAATGAGCAGTTCTTC; cdr3_aa: CASSLARNNEQFF
d_call: TRBD1; j_call: TRBJ2-1; clone_size: -; v_call: TRBV7-6; cdr3_nt: TGTGCCAGCAGCTTACGGGTGGGACAGGGTTCCAATGAGCAGTTCTTC; cdr3_aa: CASSLRVGQGSNEQFF
d_call: TRBD2; j_call: TRBJ2-7; clone_size: many; v_call: TRBV3-1; cdr3_nt: TGTGCCAGCAGCGGAAGGGGAGGGTTTCGGAAGTACGAGCAGTACTTC; cdr3_aa: CASSGRGGFRKYEQYF
d_call: TRBD1; j_call: TRBJ2-7; clone_size: few; v_call: TRBV29-1; cdr3_nt: TGCAGCGTTCTGGGGACAGTCGCCTACGAGCAGTACTTC; cdr3_aa: CSVLGTVAYEQYF
d_call: TRBD2; j_call: TRBJ2-7; clone_size: many; v_call: TRBV12-3/TRBV12-4; cdr3_nt: TGTGCCAGCAGTTTAACAGCGGGAGGCTACGAGCAGTACTTC; cdr3_aa: CASSLTAGGYEQYF
d_call: -; j_call: TRBJ2-5; clone_size: many; v_call: TRBV5-6; cdr3_nt: TGTGCCAGCAGCTTGAGGCAAAGCGGCAAAGAGACCCAGTACTTC; cdr3_aa: CASSLRQSGKETQYF
d_call: TRBD1; j_call: TRBJ2-6; clone_size: few; v_call: TRBV29-1; cdr3_nt: TGCAGCGTTGGCAAGACTCCCGGGACAGCCTTCAAGTGGGACTCTGGGGCCAACGTCCTGACTTTC; cdr3_aa: CSVGKTPGTAFKWDSGANVLTF
d_call: -; j_call: TRBJ2-7; clone_size: -; v_call: TRBV5-6; cdr3_nt: TGTGCCAGCAGCATTGGGGGGCTTCGCTCCTACGAGCAGTACTTC; cdr3_aa: CASSIGGLRSYEQYF
d_call: -; j_call: TRBJ1-2; clone_size: -; v_call: TRBV28; cdr3_nt: TGTGCCAGCGCACAGGGATTGGATGGCTACACCTTC; cdr3_aa: CASAQGLDGYTF
d_call: -; j_call: TRBJ1-6; clone_size: many; v_call: TRBV20-1; cdr3_nt: TGCAGTGCTAGATTAGGGGTAGGATCCTATAATTCACCCCTCCACTTT; cdr3_aa: CSARLGVGSYNSPLHF
d_call: -; j_call: TRBJ1-2; clone_size: -; v_call: TRBV4-3; cdr3_nt: TGCGCCAGCAGCCAAGGATCGGGGGGGGCGGGAGGCTACACCTTC; cdr3_aa: CASSQGSGGAGGYTF
d_call: -; j_call: TRBJ1-4; clone_size: few; v_call: TRBV27; cdr3_nt: TGTGCCAGCAGTTACACGATGAGGAATGAAAAACTGTTTTTT; cdr3_aa: CASSYTMRNEKLFF
d_call: TRBD1; j_call: TRBJ2-3; clone_size: few; v_call: TRBV7-6; cdr3_nt: TGTGCCAGCAGCTTAGGTACAGGGGCTGTGACAGATACGCAGTATTTT; cdr3_aa: CASSLGTGAVTDTQYF